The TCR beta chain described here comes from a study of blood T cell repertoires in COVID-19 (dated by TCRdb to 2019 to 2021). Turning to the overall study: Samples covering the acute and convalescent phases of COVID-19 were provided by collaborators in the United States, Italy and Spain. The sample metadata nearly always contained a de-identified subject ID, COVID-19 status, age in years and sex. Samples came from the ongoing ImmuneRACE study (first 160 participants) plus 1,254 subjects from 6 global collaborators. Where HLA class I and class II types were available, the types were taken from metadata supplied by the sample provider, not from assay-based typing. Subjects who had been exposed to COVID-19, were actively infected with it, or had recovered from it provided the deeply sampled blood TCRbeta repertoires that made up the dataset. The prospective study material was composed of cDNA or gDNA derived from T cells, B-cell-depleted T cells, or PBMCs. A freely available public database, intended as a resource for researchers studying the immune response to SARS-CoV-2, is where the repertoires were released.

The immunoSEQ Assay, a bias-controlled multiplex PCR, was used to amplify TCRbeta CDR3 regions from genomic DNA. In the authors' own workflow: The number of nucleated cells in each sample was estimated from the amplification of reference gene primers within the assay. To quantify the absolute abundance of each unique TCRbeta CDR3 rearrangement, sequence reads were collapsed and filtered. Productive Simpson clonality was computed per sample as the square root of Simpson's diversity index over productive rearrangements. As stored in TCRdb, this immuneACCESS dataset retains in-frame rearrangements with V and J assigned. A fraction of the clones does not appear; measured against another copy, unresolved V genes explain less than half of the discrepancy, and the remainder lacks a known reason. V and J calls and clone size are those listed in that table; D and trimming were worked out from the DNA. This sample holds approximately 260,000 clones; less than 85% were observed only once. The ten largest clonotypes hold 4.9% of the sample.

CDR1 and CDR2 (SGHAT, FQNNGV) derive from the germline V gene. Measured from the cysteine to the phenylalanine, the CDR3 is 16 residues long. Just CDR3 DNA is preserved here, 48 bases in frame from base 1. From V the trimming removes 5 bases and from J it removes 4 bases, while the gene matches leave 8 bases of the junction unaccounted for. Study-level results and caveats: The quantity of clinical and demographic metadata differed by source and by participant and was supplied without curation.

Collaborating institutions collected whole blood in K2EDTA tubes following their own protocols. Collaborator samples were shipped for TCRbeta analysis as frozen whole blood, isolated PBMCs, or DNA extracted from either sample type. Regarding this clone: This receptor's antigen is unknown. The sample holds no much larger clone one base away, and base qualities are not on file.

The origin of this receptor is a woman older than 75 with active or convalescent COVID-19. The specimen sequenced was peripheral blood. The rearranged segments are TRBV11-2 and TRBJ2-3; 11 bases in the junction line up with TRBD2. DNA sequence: TGTGCCAGCAGCCAAATAGCGGGGGGGGTCCCAGATACGCAGTATTTT. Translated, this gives CASSQIAGGVPDTQYF.